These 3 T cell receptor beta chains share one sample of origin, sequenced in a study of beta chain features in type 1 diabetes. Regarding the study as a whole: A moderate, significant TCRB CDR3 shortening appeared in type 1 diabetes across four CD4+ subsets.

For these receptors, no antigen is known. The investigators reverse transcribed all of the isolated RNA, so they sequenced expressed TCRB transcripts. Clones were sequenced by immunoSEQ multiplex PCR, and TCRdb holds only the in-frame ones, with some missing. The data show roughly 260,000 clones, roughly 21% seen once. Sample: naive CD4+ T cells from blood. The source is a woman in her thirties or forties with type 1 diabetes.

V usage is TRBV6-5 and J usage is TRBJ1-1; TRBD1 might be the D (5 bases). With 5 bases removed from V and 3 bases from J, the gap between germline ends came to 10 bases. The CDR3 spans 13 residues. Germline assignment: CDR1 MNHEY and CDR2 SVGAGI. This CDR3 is CASSPGGHTEAFF. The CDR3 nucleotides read TGTGCCAGCAGTCCGGGGGGTCACACTGAAGCTTTCTTT.

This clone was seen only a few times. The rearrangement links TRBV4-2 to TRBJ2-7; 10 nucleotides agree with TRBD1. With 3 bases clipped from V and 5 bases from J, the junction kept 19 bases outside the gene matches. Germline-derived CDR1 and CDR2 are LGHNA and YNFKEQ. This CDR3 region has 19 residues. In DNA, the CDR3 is TGTGCCAGCAGCCACCCCCGTGGGGACCCGGGACAGGGGACCCACGAGCAGTACTTC. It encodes CASSHPRGDPGQGTHEQYF.

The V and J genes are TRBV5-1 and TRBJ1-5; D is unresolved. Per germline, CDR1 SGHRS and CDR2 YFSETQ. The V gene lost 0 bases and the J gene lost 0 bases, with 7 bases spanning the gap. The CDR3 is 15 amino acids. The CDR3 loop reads CASSLEPVSNQPQHF. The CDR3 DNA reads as TGCGCCAGCAGCTTGGAGCCCGTTAGCAATCAGCCCCAGCATTTT.